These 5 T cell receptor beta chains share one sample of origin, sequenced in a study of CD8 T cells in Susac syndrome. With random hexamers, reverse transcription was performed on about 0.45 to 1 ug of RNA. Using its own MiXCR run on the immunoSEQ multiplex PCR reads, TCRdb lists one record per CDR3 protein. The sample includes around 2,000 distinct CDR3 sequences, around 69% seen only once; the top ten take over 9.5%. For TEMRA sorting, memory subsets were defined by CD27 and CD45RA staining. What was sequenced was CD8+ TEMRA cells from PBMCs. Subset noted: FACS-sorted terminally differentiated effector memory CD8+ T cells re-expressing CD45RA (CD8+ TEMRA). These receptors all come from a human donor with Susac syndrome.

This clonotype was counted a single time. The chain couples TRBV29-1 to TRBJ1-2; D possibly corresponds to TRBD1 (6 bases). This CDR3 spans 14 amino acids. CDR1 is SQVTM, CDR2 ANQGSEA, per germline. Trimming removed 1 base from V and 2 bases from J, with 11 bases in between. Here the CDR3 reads CSVEGTQGNYGYTF. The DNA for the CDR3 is TGCAGCGTTGAAGGAACCCAGGGGAACTATGGCTACACCTTC.

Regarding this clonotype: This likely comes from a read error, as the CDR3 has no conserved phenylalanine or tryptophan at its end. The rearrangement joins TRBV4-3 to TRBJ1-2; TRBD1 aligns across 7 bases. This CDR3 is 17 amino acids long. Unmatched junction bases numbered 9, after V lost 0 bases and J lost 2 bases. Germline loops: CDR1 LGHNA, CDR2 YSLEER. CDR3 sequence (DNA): TGCGCCAGCAGCCAAGAATGGGACAGCGGTAACAACTATGGCTACACCCTC. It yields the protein CASSQEWDSGNNYGYTL.

CDR3 in DNA: TGCGCCAGCAGCTTAAACTGGCTTTCCTACGAGCAGTACTTC. Translating gives CASSLNWLSYEQYF. This chain links TRBV5-1 with TRBJ2-7; no clear D. Deletions cut 2 bases from V and 1 base from J, with 10 bases between. The CDR3 totals 14 residues. The germline V gene has CDR1 SGHRS and CDR2 YFSETQ.

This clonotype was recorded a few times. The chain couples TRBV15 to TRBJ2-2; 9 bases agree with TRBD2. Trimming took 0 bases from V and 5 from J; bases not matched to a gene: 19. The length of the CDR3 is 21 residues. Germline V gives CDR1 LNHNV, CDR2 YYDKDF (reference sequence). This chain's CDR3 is CATSRDRDGIGGGAQTGELFF. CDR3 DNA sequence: TGTGCCACCAGCAGAGACCGGGATGGGATTGGCGGGGGGGCACAGACCGGGGAGCTGTTTTTT.

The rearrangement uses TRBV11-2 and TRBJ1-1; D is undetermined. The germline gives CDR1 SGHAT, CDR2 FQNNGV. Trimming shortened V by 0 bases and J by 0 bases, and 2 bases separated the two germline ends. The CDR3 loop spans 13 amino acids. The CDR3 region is CASSLDMNTEAFF. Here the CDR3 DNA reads TGTGCCAGCAGCTTAGACATGAACACTGAAGCTTTCTTT.